This record looks at one T cell receptor (beta chain) sequence and its context. These data belong to a study of blood T cell repertoires in COVID-19. About the study: Spain, Italy and the United States supplied samples that represented acute and convalescent COVID-19. PBMCs, B-cell-depleted T cells, or T cells were the source of the cDNA or gDNA that made up the material.

Germline trimming cut 5 bases from V and 3 bases from J; bases unmatched to any gene: 15. Germline V gene lookup returns CDR1 SGHVS and CDR2 FQNEAQ. This CDR3 is 17 amino acids long. Some clones are missing from TCRdb's copy, which holds only in-frame ones; the method was immunoSEQ multiplex PCR. This table holds about 320,000 clones, 70% to 90% found once. Cohorts were assigned according to the clinical history that participants reported. Sequencing was performed on PBMCs or T cells enriched from blood (not recorded which). The sequence was obtained from a woman between 18 and 29 years old who had recovered from COVID-19. The gene calls are TRBV7-8 and TRBJ2-7; 8 positions agree with TRBD2. CDR3 amino acids: CASSETAGIAGYYEQYF. The CDR3 DNA reads TGTGCCAGCAGCGAAACCGCCGGGATAGCGGGGTACTACGAGCAGTACTTC.